The rows below give T cell receptor beta chains drawn from one sample of a study of blood T cell repertoires in COVID-19. The protocol was immunoSEQ multiplex PCR, while the TCRdb copy is restricted to in-frame clones and leaves out a portion. The sample includes 200,000 to 300,000 clones, 80% to 85% of them seen just once. The sequencing sample was made of peripheral blood. The receptors come from a man aged 55-75 years with acute or convalescent COVID-19. The CDR3 runs from the conserved cysteine through the conserved F or W. The D gene is left open where the match is weak. Some rows mark clone size as missing; the rest say once, few, many or name a class of expanded clone.

>.|few|TRBV5-1|TRBJ2-3
CASSPSSWGHTQYF
TGCGCCAGCAGCCCCTCCTCGTGGGGGCATACGCAGTATTTT
>TRBD2|once|TRBV4-3|TRBJ2-1
CASSQEPGGRTYNEQFF
TGCGCCAGCAGCCAAGAGCCGGGAGGGCGGACCTACAATGAGCAGTTCTTC
>.|.|TRBV7-2|TRBJ1-1
CASSPLKGHLNTEAFF
TGTGCCAGCAGTCCCCTTAAGGGACACTTGAACACTGAAGCTTTCTTT
>TRBD2|once|TRBV12-3/TRBV12-4|TRBJ2-1
CASSRLAGGSFF
TGTGCCAGCAGCAGACTAGCGGGGGGCTCGTTCTTC
>.|.|TRBV11-3|TRBJ2-1
CASSFGAPNEQFF
TGTGCCAGCAGCTTTGGAGCGCCTAATGAGCAGTTCTTC
>TRBD1|.|TRBV19|TRBJ2-7
CASTRYGTGGFYEQYF
TGTGCCAGTACCAGATATGGGACAGGGGGATTCTACGAGCAGTACTTC
>TRBD1|.|TRBV6-5|TRBJ1-5
CASSKSGQGNQPQHF
TGTGCCAGCAGTAAATCGGGACAGGGGAATCAGCCCCAGCATTTT
>.|.|TRBV9|TRBJ2-1
CASSVGIDYNEQFF
TGTGCCAGCAGCGTAGGCATAGACTACAATGAGCAGTTCTTC
>TRBD1|.|TRBV5-8|TRBJ2-7
CASRSWGQAYEQYF
TGTGCCAGCAGGTCGTGGGGACAGGCCTACGAGCAGTACTTC
>TRBD1|.|TRBV10-3|TRBJ1-5
CAISEDRVGNQPQHF
TGTGCCATCAGTGAGGACAGGGTCGGCAATCAGCCCCAGCATTTT
>.|.|TRBV28|TRBJ1-5
CASSPSRTAGGVRRYQPQHF
TGTGCCAGCAGTCCCTCCCGGACAGCCGGGGGGGTGCGGAGGTATCAGCCCCAGCATTTT
>TRBD2|.|TRBV27|TRBJ2-1
CASSQGGGRALNEQFF
TGTGCCAGCAGTCAAGGGGGCGGGAGGGCCCTCAATGAGCAGTTCTTC
>.|.|TRBV7-8|TRBJ2-7
CASSWTDSYEQYF
TGTGCCAGCAGTTGGACAGACTCCTACGAGCAGTACTTC
>.|.|TRBV28|TRBJ2-7
CASSSPGREGYEQYF
TGTGCCAGCAGTTCCCCGGGGCGGGAAGGCTACGAGCAGTACTTC
>TRBD2|.|TRBV28|TRBJ2-7
CASSLWTSGRAYEQYF
TGTGCCAGCAGTTTATGGACTAGCGGGAGGGCCTACGAGCAGTACTTC
>.|.|TRBV2|TRBJ2-3
CASSEGVSTDTQYF
TGTGCCAGCAGTGAGGGAGTAAGCACAGATACGCAGTATTTT
>.|few|TRBV12-3/TRBV12-4|TRBJ1-5
CASSFDRNQPQHF
TGTGCCAGCAGTTTTGATAGAAATCAGCCCCAGCATTTT
>TRBD1|.|TRBV7-3|TRBJ1-1
CASSSTGAGRAEAFF
TGTGCCAGCAGCTCCACAGGGGCGGGCCGTGCTGAAGCTTTCTTT
>TRBD1|.|TRBV6-5|TRBJ1-1
CASSNRGGAGEAFF
TGTGCCAGCTCCAACAGGGGGGGCGCAGGTGAAGCTTTCTTT
>.|.|TRBV5-4|TRBJ1-4
CASSPLVRASFEAGEKLFF
TGTGCCAGCAGCCCTCTAGTCCGGGCCTCTTTTGAGGCGGGTGAAAAACTGTTTTTT
>TRBD2|few|TRBV7-3|TRBJ2-1
CASSPPGLAGRDEQFF
TGTGCCAGCAGCCCCCCCGGACTAGCGGGCCGCGATGAGCAGTTCTTC
>.|few|TRBV5-1|TRBJ1-3
CASSLTGSSGNTIYF
TGCGCCAGCAGCTTGACAGGGTCCTCTGGAAACACCATATATTTT
>.|.|TRBV5-1|TRBJ2-1
CASSLEAGYNEQFF
TGCGCCAGCAGCTTGGAGGCAGGTTACAATGAGCAGTTCTTC
>.|.|TRBV21-1|TRBJ2-7
CASSKERGLAAYEQYF
TGTGCCAGCAGCAAAGAGCGCGGACTAGCGGCCTACGAGCAGTACTTC
>.|.|TRBV18|TRBJ2-5
CASSPNRRETQYF
TGTGCCAGCTCACCAAACAGAAGAGAGACCCAGTACTTC